The 29 T cell receptor beta chains below all came from one sample that was sequenced in a study of cytomegalovirus exposure and HLA in healthy donors. The PCR made use of 60 Vbeta and 13 Jbeta primers. This table comes from immunoSEQ multiplex PCR, and its TCRdb copy is limited to in-frame clones, with some not included. This sample carries 100,000 to 150,000 clones, with approximately 1.7% going to the ten biggest clones. Sequencing input: PBMCs. The receptor set was obtained from a man aged 18 to 35 in good health and CMV-seronegative.

The chain carries TRBV7-9 and TRBJ1-2, with TRBD1 identical over 7 bases. This CDR3 comprises 14 residues. V gave up 5 bases and J gave up 2 bases; unmatched junction bases: 5. Germline values: CDR1 SEHNR, CDR2 FQNEAQ (reference sequence). CDR3: CASSPLTGNYGYTF. Here the CDR3 DNA reads TGTGCCAGCAGCCCCTTGACAGGGAACTATGGCTACACCTTC.

The chain links TRBV10-3 to TRBJ1-4; D remains unclear. Deletions cut 11 bases from V and 4 bases from J, with 17 bases between. The germline V gene has CDR1 ENHRY and CDR2 SYGVKD. The CDR3 is 14 residues long. The CDR3 sequence is CASSKSPLNEKLFF. In DNA form, the CDR3 reads TGTGCCTCCTCTAAATCGCCCCTTAATGAAAAACTGTTTTTT.

The chain links TRBV9 to TRBJ2-1; 11 nucleotides agree with TRBD2. Per the germline V gene, CDR1 is SGDLS and CDR2 is YYNGEE. V trimming: 3 bases; J trimming: 7 bases; junction bases outside the gene matches: 12. The CDR3 is made up of 17 amino acids. CDR3 in amino acids: CASSARIAGGPSNEQFF. The CDR3 DNA sequence: TGTGCCAGCAGCGCCCGGATAGCGGGAGGGCCCAGTAATGAGCAGTTCTTC.

The rearrangement uses TRBV28 and TRBJ2-7, with 12 nucleotides matching TRBD2. V shed 10 bases, J shed 3 bases, and the junction held 10 bases outside the gene matches. This CDR3 contains 15 residues. CDR1 and CDR2 from the germline V gene are MDHEN and SYDVKM. As DNA, the CDR3 is TGTGCCACACTAGCGGGGGGCGGCCCGCTCTACGAGCAGTACTTC. Translating it yields CATLAGGGPLYEQYF.

The chain employs TRBV4-3 and TRBJ1-5; D gene uncertain. The CDR3 is 16 residues long. The germline gives CDR1 LGHNA, CDR2 YSLEER. With 0 bases removed from V and 1 base from J, the gap between germline ends came to 10 bases. CDR3 nucleotide sequence: TGCGCCAGCAGCCAAGAACGGGTTTCGAGCAATCAGCCCCAGCATTTT. Translation: CASSQERVSSNQPQHF.

This chain joins TRBV2 and TRBJ2-4; 8 bases match TRBD1. J lost 1 base, V lost 6 bases, and 5 bases had no gene match. Germline assignment: CDR1 SNHLY and CDR2 FYNNEI. There are 15 residues in the CDR3. In DNA form, the CDR3 reads TGTGCCAGCAGGGTTAGACAGGGGGCCAAAAACATTCAGTACTTC. It encodes CASRVRQGAKNIQYF.

This chain joins TRBV6-5 and TRBJ2-1; TRBD2 is a possible D gene (5 bases). This CDR3 region has 14 residues. The germline gives CDR1 MNHEY, CDR2 SVGAGI. V was shortened by 6 bases and J by 9 bases, with 18 bases between the two germline ends. The CDR3 loop reads CASSMAGNAREQFF. CDR3 in DNA: TGTGCCAGCAGCATGGCCGGGAATGCTCGTGAGCAGTTCTTC.

V and J are TRBV7-6 and TRBJ1-2, with D unresolved. Germline values: CDR1 SGHVS, CDR2 FNYEAQ. Trimming took off 0 bases at V and 8 bases at J, with 19 bases between the two ends. The CDR3 length is 16 residues. The CDR3 DNA is TGTGCCAGCAGCTTAGCGGTACGGCCGGACTACAAAGGCTACACCTTC. It encodes CASSLAVRPDYKGYTF.

J is TRBJ1-4 and V is TRBV11-2, with D perhaps matching TRBD1 (5 bases). The V end lost 3 bases, the J end lost 12 bases, and 23 bases lay between the germline ends. The length of the CDR3 is 16 residues. Germline V gene sequence: CDR1 SGHAT, CDR2 FQNNGV. As DNA, the CDR3 is TGTGCCAGCAGCTTGATTCGGGCAGGGACGGGAGTGGAACTGTTTTTT. Amino acids: CASSLIRAGTGVELFF.

This chain joins TRBV7-6 and TRBJ2-3, with 10 bases fitting TRBD2. Unmatched junction bases numbered 7, after V lost 1 base and J lost 3 bases. The CDR3 is 17 amino acids. Germline V gives CDR1 SGHVS, CDR2 FNYEAQ. As DNA, the CDR3 is TGTGCCAGCAGCTTAGGGGGCGGACTAGCGGCAACAGATACGCAGTATTTT. Translating gives CASSLGGGLAATDTQYF.

The chain recombines TRBV6-5 with TRBJ2-7; 8 positions agree with TRBD1. With 6 bases clipped from V and 4 bases from J, the junction kept 8 bases outside the gene matches. This CDR3 spans 14 amino acids. CDR1 MNHEY and CDR2 SVGAGI come from the germline V gene. The CDR3 DNA is TGTGCCAGCAGCCGACCGGGACAGGATTACGAGCAGTACTTC. Residues: CASSRPGQDYEQYF.

The rearrangement uses TRBV6-1 and TRBJ1-2; 9 nucleotides agree with TRBD1. The junction had 9 bases not matched to a gene; V was cut back by 6 bases and J by 7 bases. The V gene's germline CDR1 is MNHNS and CDR2 SASEGT. The CDR3 runs to 14 residues. CDR3 DNA sequence: TGTGCCAGCAGGGATCCGGGACAGGGAGGTGGCTACACCTTC. Its protein is CASRDPGQGGGYTF.

The chain is built from TRBV5-4 and TRBJ2-1; D remains unclear. CDR3 length: 14 amino acids. With 0 bases removed from V and 0 bases from J, the gap between germline ends came to 4 bases. Per the germline V gene, CDR1 is SGHNT and CDR2 is YYREEE (reference sequence). The chain's CDR3 is CASSLGSSYNEQFF. Here the CDR3 DNA reads TGTGCCAGCAGCTTGGGGAGCTCCTACAATGAGCAGTTCTTC.

The rearrangement uses TRBV7-2 and TRBJ2-1; 7 positions agree with TRBD1. V trimming: 5 bases; J trimming: 4 bases; junction bases outside the gene matches: 8. In germline, CDR1 is SGHTA, CDR2 FQGNSA. This CDR3 spans 15 amino acids. CDR3 coding DNA: TGTGCCAGCAGCCCTACCGGGGACAGTTACAATGAGCAGTTCTTC. Amino acids: CASSPTGDSYNEQFF.

The V and J genes are TRBV7-2 and TRBJ2-3; TRBD2 aligns across 8 bases. The CDR3 consists of 16 residues. V lost 0 bases and J lost 1; bases outside the gene matches: 3. Germline CDR1 reads SGHTA; CDR2 reads FQGNSA. CDR3 protein: CASSLAAGGGTDTQYF. In DNA, the CDR3 is TGTGCCAGCAGCTTAGCGGCGGGAGGCGGCACAGATACGCAGTATTTT.

The J gene is TRBJ1-1, the V gene TRBV4-3; no firm D call. This CDR3 spans 15 amino acids. V was shortened by 0 bases and J by 3 bases, with 11 bases between the two germline ends. Germline V gene sequence: CDR1 LGHNA, CDR2 YSLEER. CDR3 sequence (DNA): TGCGCCAGCAGCCAAGATCCTATTCCCCACACTGAAGCTTTCTTT. It yields the protein CASSQDPIPHTEAFF.

This chain uses TRBV11-3 with TRBJ2-2; TRBD1 is a possible D gene (5 bases). V lost 8 bases to trimming and J lost 5 bases, with 12 bases between them. The CDR3 contains 13 residues. Looked up from germline, CDR1 is SGHNT and CDR2 is YENEEA. The CDR3 sequence: CASVQGWTGELFF. Here the CDR3 DNA reads TGTGCCAGCGTGCAGGGCTGGACCGGGGAGCTGTTTTTT.

The chain has TRBV7-9 and TRBJ1-2; 7 bases line up with TRBD1. This CDR3 spans 19 amino acids. Germline CDR1 is SEHNR and CDR2 is FQNEAQ (reference sequence). J was trimmed by 1 base and V by 5 bases; bases with no gene match: 19. Here the CDR3 reads CASSQRGYRGQRDNYGYTF. The CDR3 DNA reads as TGTGCCAGCAGCCAAAGGGGATACAGGGGCCAGAGGGATAACTATGGCTACACCTTC. The variable domain in full, completed from reference TRBV7-9 and TRBJ1-2, reads DTGVSQNPRHKITKRGQNVTFRCDPISEHNRLYWYRQTLGQGPEFLTYFQNEAQLEKSRLLSDRFSAERPKGSFSTLEIQRTEQGDSAMYLCASSQRGYRGQRDNYGYTFGSGTRLTVV.

This sequence joins TRBV7-3 and TRBJ1-2; D unclear. The CDR3 loop spans 13 amino acids. The V end was cut by 1 base, the J end by 8 bases, with 11 bases between. CDR1 and CDR2 (germline): SGHTA, FQGTGA. The CDR3 nucleotides read TGTGCCAGCAGCTTAAATGACGGCGGGGGCTACACCTTC. Translating gives CASSLNDGGGYTF.

V is TRBV6-4 and J is TRBJ2-1; 9 bases align to TRBD2. V was pared by 2 bases and J by 9 bases, with 5 bases of the junction left unmatched. CDR1 MRHNA and CDR2 SNTAGT come from the germline V gene. The CDR3 covers 14 residues. The CDR3 spells CASSDAGGQGEQFF. CDR3 sequence (DNA): TGTGCCAGCAGTGACGCGGGGGGGCAGGGTGAGCAGTTCTTC.

This chain joins TRBV7-2 and TRBJ2-7; the match to TRBD1 covers 10 bases. Per germline, CDR1 SGHTA and CDR2 FQGNSA. The CDR3 has 14 amino acids. The J segment lost 4 bases and the V segment lost 6 bases, leaving 6 bases of the junction unmatched. CDR3 in amino acids: CASSQDRGLYEQYF. As DNA, the CDR3 is TGTGCCAGCAGTCAAGACAGGGGGCTGTACGAGCAGTACTTC. Together with reference TRBV7-2 and TRBJ2-7, the CDR3 gives the full variable domain: GAGVSQSPSNKVTEKGKDVELRCDPISGHTALYWYRQSLGQGLEFLIYFQGNSAPDKSGLPSDRFSAERTGGSVSTLTIQRTQQEDSAVYLCASSQDRGLYEQYFGPGTRLTVT.

The chain links TRBV28 to TRBJ1-2; the D gene is possibly TRBD1 (5 bases). This CDR3 is built from 14 residues. V lost 4 bases, J lost 5 bases, and 14 bases lay in between. Germline CDR1 is MDHEN and CDR2 is SYDVKM. For the CDR3, the DNA is TGTGCCAGCAGTTCCTCGACAGAACAATATGGCTACACCTTC. Translated, it gives CASSSSTEQYGYTF.

The chain recombines TRBV10-3 with TRBJ2-7, with D maybe TRBD2 (6 bases). The CDR3 is 13 residues long. Germline V CDR1 and CDR2: ENHRY, SYGVKD. V was cut by 8 bases and J by 2 bases, with 13 bases left in between. DNA of the CDR3: TGTGCCATCGGGGTAGCGGAGACCTACGAGCAGTACTTC. Translating gives CAIGVAETYEQYF.

This chain connects TRBV7-8 to TRBJ2-5, with 8 bases identical to TRBD1. CDR1 and CDR2 (germline): SGHVS, FQNEAQ. The CDR3 consists of 12 residues. V gave up 7 bases and J gave up 7 bases; unmatched junction bases: 5. Here the CDR3 reads CASTGQGGTQYF. CDR3 nucleotide sequence: TGTGCCAGCACCGGACAGGGAGGGACCCAGTACTTC.

The chain links TRBV5-6 to TRBJ2-7, with TRBD2 identical over 10 bases. V shed 4 bases, J shed 7 bases, and the junction held 8 bases outside the gene matches. Looked up from germline, CDR1 is SGHDT and CDR2 is YYEEEE. The length of the CDR3 is 14 residues. The CDR3 protein is CASSTQRGGLEQYF. CDR3 sequence (DNA): TGTGCCAGCAGCACACAGCGGGGGGGCCTAGAGCAGTACTTC.

The chain employs TRBV4-1 and TRBJ2-3; TRBD2 might be the D (7 bases). This CDR3 region has 15 residues. Trimming stripped 0 bases from V and 8 bases from J, with 15 bases between. Per germline, CDR1 MGHRA and CDR2 YSYEKL. CDR3 bases: TGCGCCAGCAGCCAAGATTGGGGGGGGCAAATTACGCAGTATTTT. Translated: CASSQDWGGQITQYF.

V gene TRBV11-2 combines with J gene TRBJ2-1; 8 bases are shared with TRBD2. Germline CDR1 and CDR2: SGHAT and FQNNGV. CDR3 length: 17 amino acids. V lost 2 bases and J lost 5; bases outside the gene matches: 11. CDR3 region: CASSLPNRVAGNNEQFF. CDR3 DNA: TGTGCCAGCAGCTTACCAAACAGAGTAGCGGGGAACAATGAGCAGTTCTTC.

On this clone itself: Germline is not matched at one junction end, which may reflect a read error. The chain links TRBV7-9 to TRBJ2-3; tentatively, D is TRBD2 (7 bases). From germline, CDR1 is SEHNR and CDR2 FQNEAQ (reference sequence). CDR3 size: 15 residues. The chain's CDR3 is CASVPGGRSTDTQYF. DNA of the CDR3: TGTGCCAGCGTCCCGGGGGGCCGAAGCACGGATACGCAGTATTTT.

About this clone itself: One end of the junction varies from germline; a read error may be responsible. The chain carries TRBV29-1 and TRBJ2-3, with 10 bases aligning to TRBD1. CDR1 is SQVTM, CDR2 ANQGSEA, per germline. The CDR3 runs 14 residues. The CDR3 sequence: CSFETGGAKDMQYF. In nucleotides, the CDR3 is TGCAGCTTTGAGACAGGGGGCGCGAAAGATATGCAGTATTTT.